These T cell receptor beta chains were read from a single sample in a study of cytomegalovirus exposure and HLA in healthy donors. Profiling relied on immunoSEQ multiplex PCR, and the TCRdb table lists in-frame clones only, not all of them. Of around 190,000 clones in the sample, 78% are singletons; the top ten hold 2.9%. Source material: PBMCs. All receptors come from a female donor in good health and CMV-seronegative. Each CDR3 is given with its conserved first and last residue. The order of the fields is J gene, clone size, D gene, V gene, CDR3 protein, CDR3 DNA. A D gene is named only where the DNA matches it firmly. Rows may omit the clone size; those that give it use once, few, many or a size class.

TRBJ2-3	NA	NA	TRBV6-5	CASHSGMRADTQYF	TGTGCCAGTCATTCGGGAATGCGAGCAGATACGCAGTATTTT
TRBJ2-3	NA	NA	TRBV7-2	CASSSPRDTQYF	TGTGCCAGCAGCTCCCCCCGAGATACGCAGTATTTT
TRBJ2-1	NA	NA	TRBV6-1	CASSEAGFGRAGSDYNEQFF	TGTGCCAGCAGTGAAGCAGGGTTCGGAAGGGCCGGTAGCGATTACAATGAGCAGTTCTTC
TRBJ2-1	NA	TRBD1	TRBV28	CASIGTGGRNEQFF	TGTGCCAGCATAGGGACAGGGGGAAGAAATGAGCAGTTCTTC
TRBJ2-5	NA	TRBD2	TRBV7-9	CASSTSGGLRETQYF	TGTGCCAGCAGCACTAGCGGGGGCCTCCGGGAGACCCAGTACTTC
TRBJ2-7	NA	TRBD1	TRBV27	CASRRQGLSHEQYF	TGTGCCAGCCGACGACAGGGGTTATCCCACGAGCAGTACTTC
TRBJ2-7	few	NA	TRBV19	CASNQGPEAYEQYF	TGTGCCAGTAACCAAGGCCCAGAGGCCTACGAGCAGTACTTC
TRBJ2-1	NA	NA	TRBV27	CASSYEPPTGSYNEQFF	TGTGCCAGCAGCTATGAACCCCCGACGGGCTCCTACAATGAGCAGTTCTTC
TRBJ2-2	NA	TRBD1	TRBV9	CASSVGQLNTGELFF	TGTGCCAGCAGCGTGGGACAGTTGAACACCGGGGAGCTGTTTTTT
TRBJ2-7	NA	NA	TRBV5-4	CASSEDNFYEQYF	TGTGCCAGCAGCGAGGACAACTTCTACGAGCAGTACTTC
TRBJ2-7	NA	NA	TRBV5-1	CASSLWQGGNEQYF	TGCGCCAGCAGCTTGTGGCAGGGTGGGAACGAGCAGTACTTC
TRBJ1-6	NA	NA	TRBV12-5	CASGLAETWTYNSPLHF	TGTGCTAGTGGTTTGGCCGAAACGTGGACTTATAATTCACCCCTCCACTTT
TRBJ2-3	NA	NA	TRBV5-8	CASSLASASRDTQYF	TGTGCCAGCAGCTTGGCCAGCGCTAGCAGAGATACGCAGTATTTT
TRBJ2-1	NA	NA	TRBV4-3	CASSQAQGSYNEQFF	TGCGCCAGCAGCCAAGCGCAGGGTTCCTACAATGAGCAGTTCTTC
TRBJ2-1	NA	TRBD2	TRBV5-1	CASSLVVSGSNEQFF	TGCGCCAGCAGCTTGGTCGTTAGCGGGAGTAATGAGCAGTTCTTC
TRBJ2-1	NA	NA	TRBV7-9	CASSGTGSSYNEQFF	TGTGCCAGCAGCGGAACAGGGAGCTCCTACAATGAGCAGTTCTTC
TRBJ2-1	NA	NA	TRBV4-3	CASSPRWEEGYNEQFF	TGCGCCAGCAGCCCAAGATGGGAGGAGGGCTACAATGAGCAGTTCTTC
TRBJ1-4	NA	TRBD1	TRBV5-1	CASSFRTGINEKLFF	TGCGCCAGCAGCTTTAGGACAGGAATTAATGAAAAACTGTTTTTT
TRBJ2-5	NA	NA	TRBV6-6	CASSQRQHQETQYF	TGTGCCAGCAGTCAGAGACAGCACCAAGAGACCCAGTACTTC
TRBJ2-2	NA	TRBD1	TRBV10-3	CAISEWTGDTGELFF	TGTGCCATCAGTGAGTGGACAGGGGACACCGGGGAGCTGTTTTTT
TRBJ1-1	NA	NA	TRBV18	CATAPGIGVNTEAFF	TGTGCCACCGCACCGGGGATCGGGGTGAACACTGAAGCTTTCTTT
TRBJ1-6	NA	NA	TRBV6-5	CASTSVSYNSPLHF	TGTGCCAGCACAAGCGTCTCCTATAATTCACCCCTCCACTTT
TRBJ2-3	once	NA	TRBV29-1	CSVEGPSTDTQYF	TGCAGCGTTGAAGGGCCTAGCACAGATACGCAGTATTTT
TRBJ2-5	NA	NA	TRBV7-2	CASSPRETQYF	TGTGCCAGCAGTCCGAGGGAGACCCAGTACTTC
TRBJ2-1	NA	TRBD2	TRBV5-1	CASSLVGRLAGAGEQFF	TGCGCCAGCAGCTTGGTGGGCCGACTAGCGGGAGCGGGTGAGCAGTTCTTC
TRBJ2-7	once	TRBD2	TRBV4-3	CASSQDRASGTYEQYF	TGCGCCAGCAGCCAAGATCGGGCTAGCGGAACCTACGAGCAGTACTTC
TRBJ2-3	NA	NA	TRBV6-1	CASSSHSTDTQYF	TGTGCCAGCAGTAGCCACAGCACAGATACGCAGTATTTT
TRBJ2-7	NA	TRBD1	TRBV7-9	CASSFSRDRGTYEQYF	TGTGCCAGCAGCTTCAGCCGGGACAGGGGAACCTACGAGCAGTACTTC
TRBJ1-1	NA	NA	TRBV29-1	CSVGLTRDTEAFF	TGCAGCGTTGGACTCACTAGGGACACTGAAGCTTTCTTT
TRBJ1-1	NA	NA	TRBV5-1	CASSLVPGNTEAFF	TGCGCCAGCAGCTTGGTCCCGGGGAACACTGAAGCTTTCTTT
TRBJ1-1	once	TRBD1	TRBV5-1	CASSLEGWTGMNTEAFF	TGCGCCAGCAGCTTGGAGGGGTGGACAGGGATGAACACTGAAGCTTTCTTT
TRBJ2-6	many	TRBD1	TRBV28	CASSSWASGQGGPVSGANVLTF	TGTGCCAGCAGTTCCTGGGCCTCGGGACAGGGGGGCCCCGTCTCTGGGGCCAACGTCCTGACTTTC
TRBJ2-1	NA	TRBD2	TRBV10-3	CAISVPSGSYNEQFF	TGTGCCATCAGTGTGCCTAGCGGCTCCTACAATGAGCAGTTCTTC
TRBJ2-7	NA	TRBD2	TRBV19	CASSSRDYPLQYF	TGTGCCAGTAGTAGCCGGGACTACCCCTTGCAGTACTTC
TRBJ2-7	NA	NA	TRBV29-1	CSVDAGPYEQYF	TGCAGCGTTGACGCTGGGCCTTACGAGCAGTACTTC
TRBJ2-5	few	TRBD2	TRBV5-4	CASSLALAGGPGETQYF	TGTGCCAGCAGCTTGGCTCTAGCGGGGGGGCCTGGAGAGACCCAGTACTTC
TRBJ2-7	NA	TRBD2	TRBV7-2	CASSPRTSGRFPSDEQYF	TGTGCCAGCAGCCCCCGGACTAGCGGGAGGTTCCCTAGTGACGAGCAGTACTTC
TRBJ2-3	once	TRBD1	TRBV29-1	CSVRDRASTDTQYF	TGCAGCGTTAGGGACAGGGCTAGCACAGATACGCAGTATTTT
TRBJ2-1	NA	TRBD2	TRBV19	CASSSPGGERLNEQFF	TGTGCCAGTAGTTCCCCTGGGGGGGAGCGCCTCAATGAGCAGTTCTTC
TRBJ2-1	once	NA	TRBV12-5	CASGPSYNEQFF	TGTGCTAGTGGTCCTTCTTACAATGAGCAGTTCTTC
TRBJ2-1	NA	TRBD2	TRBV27	CASSPGVAGTYNEQFF	TGTGCCAGCAGTCCCGGAGTAGCGGGTACTTACAATGAGCAGTTCTTC
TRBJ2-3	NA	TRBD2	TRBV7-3	CASSLAGGPGDTQYF	TGTGCCAGCAGCTTAGCGGGGGGGCCGGGAGATACGCAGTATTTT
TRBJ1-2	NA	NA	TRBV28	CASSPQSLYGYTF	TGTGCCAGCAGTCCACAGAGCCTCTATGGCTACACCTTC
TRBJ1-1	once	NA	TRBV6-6	CASSRARNTEAFF	TGTGCCAGCAGCCGAGCCCGAAACACTGAAGCTTTCTTT
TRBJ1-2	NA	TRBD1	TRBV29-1	CSVEGIGGGNYGYTF	TGCAGCGTTGAAGGTATAGGGGGCGGCAACTATGGCTACACCTTC
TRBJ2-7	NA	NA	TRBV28	CASSFGFPPPYEQYF	TGTGCCAGCAGTTTCGGGTTCCCACCCCCCTACGAGCAGTACTTC
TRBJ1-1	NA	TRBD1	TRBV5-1	CASSGIQGRSEAFF	TGCGCCAGCAGCGGGATACAGGGGAGGTCTGAAGCTTTCTTT
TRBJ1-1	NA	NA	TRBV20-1	CSAYSGRSFF	TGCAGTGCTTATAGCGGGAGGTCTTTCTTT
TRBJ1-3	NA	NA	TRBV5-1	CASSLRPDRSSGNTIYF	TGCGCCAGCAGCTTACGTCCAGACAGGAGCTCTGGAAACACCATATATTTT
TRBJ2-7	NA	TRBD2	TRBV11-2	CASSVGLVDYEQYF	TGTGCCAGCAGCGTGGGACTAGTTGACTACGAGCAGTACTTC
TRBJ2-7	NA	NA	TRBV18	CASSPPWQGSYEQYF	TGTGCCAGCTCACCACCATGGCAGGGAAGCTACGAGCAGTACTTC
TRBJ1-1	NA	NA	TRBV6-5	CASSSRGFGNTEAFF	TGTGCCAGCAGTTCCAGGGGTTTTGGGAACACTGAAGCTTTCTTT
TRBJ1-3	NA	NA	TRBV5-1	CASSLVQGSGNTIYF	TGCGCCAGCAGCTTGGTACAGGGTAGTGGAAACACCATATATTTT
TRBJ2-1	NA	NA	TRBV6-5	CASSHRPAGWNEQFF	TGTGCCAGCAGTCACCGCCCCGCAGGGTGGAATGAGCAGTTCTTC
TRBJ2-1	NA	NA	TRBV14	CASSSLAGYNEQFF	TGTGCCAGCAGTAGTCTAGCCGGTTACAATGAGCAGTTCTTC
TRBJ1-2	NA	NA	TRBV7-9	CASSLDRSAANYGYTF	TGTGCCAGCAGCTTAGACCGAAGCGCGGCTAACTATGGCTACACCTTC
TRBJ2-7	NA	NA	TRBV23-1	CASSQFDGREDYEQYF	TGCGCCAGCAGTCAATTCGACGGCAGGGAGGACTACGAGCAGTACTTC